This T cell receptor (beta chain) was identified in a study of technical replicates of blood from a few donors. Sequencing used immunoSEQ multiplex PCR; TCRdb keeps in-frame clones, though not all of them. Of 85,000 to 100,000 clones detected, roughly 96% appear once; the ten largest clones hold 0.2% to 0.25%. The length of the CDR3 is 18 residues. V was clipped by 0 bases and J by 3 bases; unmatched bases: 9. Germline assignment: CDR1 SGHRS and CDR2 YFSETQ. The chain recombines TRBV5-1 with TRBJ2-6; 7 bases are a match to TRBD1. This clonotype originated in a human donor in good health. The sample comprised T cells isolated from PBMCs. CDR3 region: CASSLEGVGGLGANVLTF. The CDR3 DNA reads TGCGCCAGCAGCTTGGAGGGGGTAGGGGGCCTTGGGGCCAACGTCCTGACTTTC.